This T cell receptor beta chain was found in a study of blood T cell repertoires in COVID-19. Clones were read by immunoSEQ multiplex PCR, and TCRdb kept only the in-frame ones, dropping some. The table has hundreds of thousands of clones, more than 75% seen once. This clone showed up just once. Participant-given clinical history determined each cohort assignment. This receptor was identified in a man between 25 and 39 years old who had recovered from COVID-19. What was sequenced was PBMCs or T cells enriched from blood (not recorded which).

The DNA for the CDR3 is TGTGCCATCAGTGAGCCCCCGGCACCCCTCCACTTT. It codes for CAISEPPAPLHF. The V and J genes are TRBV10-3 and TRBJ1-6; unclear D gene. The CDR3 has 12 residues. Trimming left V 2 bases short and J 11 bases short, with 7 bases between. Germline V lookup: CDR1 ENHRY, CDR2 SYGVKD.